The 21 T cell receptor beta chains below were found in one sample sequenced in a study of cytomegalovirus exposure and HLA in healthy donors. Clones were read by immunoSEQ multiplex PCR, and TCRdb kept only the in-frame ones, dropping some. The table records 180,000 or so clones, more than 75% of them present only once. Material for sequencing was PBMCs. Receptors originate from a woman aged 25 to 45 in good health and CMV-seronegative.

In nucleotides, the CDR3 is TGTGCCAGCAGTGCGCAGCGGGGAAGCACAGATACGCAGTATTTT. Protein product: CASSAQRGSTDTQYF. The chain has TRBV6-1 and TRBJ2-3, with 7 bases matching TRBD2. The ends lost 4 bases at V and 0 bases at J; junction bases unmatched: 4. The CDR3 length is 15 residues. Germline CDR1 reads MNHNS; CDR2 reads SASEGT.

V is TRBV18 and J is TRBJ2-7; tentative D call: TRBD2 (5 bases). The V gene's germline CDR1 is KGHSH and CDR2 LQKENI. The V gene lost 3 bases and the J gene lost 2 bases, with 8 bases spanning the gap. The CDR3 covers 13 residues. CDR3 protein: CASSPRGTYEQYF. For the CDR3, the DNA is TGTGCCAGCTCACCGAGAGGGACCTACGAGCAGTACTTC.

In regard to this clone: Other DNA sequences in this sample translate to the same CDR3. The chain is built from TRBV5-1 and TRBJ2-1; D might be TRBD2 (6 bases). Germline V lookup: CDR1 SGHRS, CDR2 YFSETQ. The CDR3 runs to 12 residues. Trimming cost V 0 bases and J 8 bases, with 6 bases left between them. CDR3 nucleotide sequence: TGCGCCAGCAGCTTGGGGGGGGATGAGCAGTTCTTC. Residues: CASSLGGDEQFF.

The chain employs TRBV19 and TRBJ1-6; D is possibly TRBD1 (6 bases). This CDR3 contains 17 residues. The V gene's germline CDR1 is LNHDA and CDR2 SQIVND (reference sequence). V lost 4 bases and J lost 0, with 13 bases in between. The chain's CDR3 is CASSTLTGSSYNSPLHF. CDR3 sequence (DNA): TGTGCCAGTAGTACCCTAACAGGGAGCTCCTATAATTCACCCCTCCACTTT.

The V gene is TRBV2, the J gene TRBJ1-1, with 7 bases identical to TRBD1. Unmatched junction bases numbered 2, after V lost 4 bases and J lost 3 bases. This CDR3 has 13 residues. Germline values: CDR1 SNHLY, CDR2 FYNNEI. Written as DNA, the CDR3 is TGTGCCAGCAGTGCCCAGGGGGACACTGAAGCTTTCTTT. Encoded protein: CASSAQGDTEAFF.

This chain connects TRBV4-3 to TRBJ2-7; D is unclear. Germline values: CDR1 LGHNA, CDR2 YSLEER. CDR3 length equals 14 residues. V dropped 0 bases and J dropped 2 bases, with 8 bases sitting between them. The CDR3 region has the DNA TGCGCCAGCAGCCAAGATGCGGCAGCCTACGAGCAGTACTTC. It yields the protein CASSQDAAAYEQYF.

The rearrangement joins TRBV6-5 to TRBJ2-7; 9 nucleotides align to TRBD1. The CDR3 length is 15 residues. Losses at the gene ends were 0 bases for V and 6 bases for J; bases not matched to a gene: 6. Germline CDR1 MNHEY, CDR2 SVGAGI. For the CDR3, the DNA is TGTGCCAGCAGTTACTCTTCGGGACAGGGTGGCGAGCAGTACTTC. This sequence encodes CASSYSSGQGGEQYF.

This sequence joins TRBV27 and TRBJ1-2; D perhaps matches TRBD1 (5 bases). This CDR3 comprises 15 residues. Germline V gene sequence: CDR1 MNHEY, CDR2 SMNVEV (reference sequence). The V end lost 1 base, the J end lost 0 bases, and 9 bases lay between the germline ends. CDR3 region: CASSLWGTSNYGYTF. The CDR3 DNA is TGTGCCAGCAGTTTATGGGGGACTTCTAACTATGGCTACACCTTC.

The rearrangement links TRBV29-1 to TRBJ1-2; perhaps TRBD1 as D (6 bases). Per germline, CDR1 SQVTM and CDR2 ANQGSEA. Trimming removed 6 bases at V and 4 bases at J, with 12 bases between. CDR3 length equals 12 residues. The CDR3 is CSVIEGVYGYTF. CDR3 coding DNA: TGCAGCGTCATTGAGGGGGTCTATGGCTACACCTTC.

The chain links TRBV5-6 to TRBJ2-7; D gene unclear. The germline V gene encodes CDR1 SGHDT and CDR2 YYEEEE. Between the trimmed V and J ends, which lost 4 bases and 7 bases, there was a span of 6 bases. The CDR3 length is 10 residues. The CDR3 here is CASSPVEQYF. The CDR3 DNA reads TGTGCCAGCAGCCCGGTTGAGCAGTACTTC.

This chain joins TRBV7-9 and TRBJ2-2, with 7 bases fitting TRBD1. The CDR3 spans 18 residues. J was trimmed by 2 bases and V by 2 bases; bases with no gene match: 11. Per germline, CDR1 SEHNR and CDR2 FQNEAQ (reference sequence). CDR3 coding DNA: TGTGCCAGCAGCTTATTAACTTTGGGGACAGATAACACCGGGGAGCTGTTTTTT. It specifies CASSLLTLGTDNTGELFF.

The chain employs TRBV19 and TRBJ2-7; 9 bases align to TRBD1. Per germline, CDR1 LNHDA and CDR2 SQIVND (reference sequence). This CDR3 has 14 amino acids. Trimming cost V 6 bases and J 3 bases; bases outside gene matches: 6. The DNA for the CDR3 is TGTGCCAGTAGCCAACGGGACAGGGACTACGAGCAGTACTTC. Amino acid sequence: CASSQRDRDYEQYF.

This chain joins TRBV29-1 and TRBJ2-7, with 8 bases fitting TRBD1. This CDR3 region has 13 residues. In germline, CDR1 is SQVTM, CDR2 ANQGSEA. The trim removed 3 bases at V and 4 bases at J, leaving 5 bases unmatched. The CDR3: CSVERGQGYEQYF. The CDR3 DNA is TGCAGCGTTGAGCGCGGACAGGGATACGAGCAGTACTTC.

The CDR3, as DNA: TGTGCCAGTAGTATAATCCCTAATAGCAATCAGCCCCAGCATTTT. Amino acid sequence: CASSIIPNSNQPQHF. The chain combines TRBV19 with TRBJ1-5; D is uncertain. The CDR3 contains 15 residues. Germline-derived CDR1 and CDR2 are LNHDA and SQIVND (reference sequence). The V end lost 2 bases, the J end lost 0 bases, and 8 bases lay between the germline ends.

The genes are TRBV19 and TRBJ1-2, with a possible D match to TRBD1 (5 bases). CDR1 is LNHDA and CDR2 is SQIVND in the germline V gene (reference sequence). CDR3 size: 14 residues. Trimming removed 2 bases from V and 9 bases from J, with 16 bases in between. CDR3 in amino acids: CASSIFAGERSYTF. The CDR3 coding sequence is TGTGCCAGTAGTATATTCGCGGGGGAGAGAAGCTACACCTTC.

The rearrangement links TRBV27 to TRBJ2-3; possibly TRBD2 for D (5 bases). This CDR3 has 15 residues. Trimming took off 3 bases at V and 1 base at J, with 11 bases between the two ends. CDR1 and CDR2 (germline): MNHEY, SMNVEV (reference sequence). CDR3 nucleotide sequence: TGTGCCAGCAGTTTGAATTCGAGGGGCACAGATACGCAGTATTTT. Encoded protein: CASSLNSRGTDTQYF.

This chain joins TRBV7-9 and TRBJ2-7; D is perhaps TRBD1 (6 bases). Germline assignment: CDR1 SEHNR and CDR2 FQNEAQ (reference sequence). V lost 5 bases and J 2 bases, leaving 13 bases between the germline ends. The CDR3 is 14 amino acids. The CDR3 spells CASSAWDTTYEQYF. CDR3 bases: TGTGCCAGCAGCGCCTGGGACACGACCTACGAGCAGTACTTC.

The chain uses TRBV7-2 and TRBJ1-5; D is perhaps TRBD1 (6 bases). CDR1 SGHTA and CDR2 FQGNSA come from the germline V gene. Trimming shortened V by 2 bases and J by 1 base, and 9 bases separated the two germline ends. The CDR3 is made up of 15 amino acids. CDR3 sequence: CASSLMRGSNQPQHF. CDR3 DNA: TGTGCCAGCAGCTTAATGAGGGGGAGCAATCAGCCCCAGCATTTT.

The CDR3 loop is CASSPRAGVNTEAFF. The CDR3 nucleotides are TGCGCCAGCAGCCCCCGGGCGGGAGTGAACACTGAAGCTTTCTTT. The V and J genes are TRBV5-1 and TRBJ1-1; D is unresolved. The CDR3 loop spans 15 amino acids. The V gene's germline CDR1 is SGHRS and CDR2 YFSETQ. V lost 4 bases, J lost 0 bases, and 13 bases lay in between.

The V call is TRBV4-1, the J call TRBJ2-5; D ambiguous. Germline V lookup: CDR1 MGHRA, CDR2 YSYEKL. CDR3 length equals 13 residues. Here the CDR3 reads CAASWAPQETQYF. The CDR3 nucleotides read TGCGCAGCATCATGGGCGCCTCAAGAGACCCAGTACTTC.

J is TRBJ2-7 and V is TRBV7-8, with 8 bases aligning to TRBD2. The germline CDR1 and CDR2 sequences are SGHVS and FQNEAQ. The CDR3 has 15 residues. The V and J ends lost 5 bases and 4 bases, in that order; junction bases with no gene match: 10. CDR3 sequence: CASSPGVGGRYEQYF. The CDR3 DNA reads as TGTGCCAGCAGCCCAGGGGTTGGCGGGAGGTACGAGCAGTACTTC.